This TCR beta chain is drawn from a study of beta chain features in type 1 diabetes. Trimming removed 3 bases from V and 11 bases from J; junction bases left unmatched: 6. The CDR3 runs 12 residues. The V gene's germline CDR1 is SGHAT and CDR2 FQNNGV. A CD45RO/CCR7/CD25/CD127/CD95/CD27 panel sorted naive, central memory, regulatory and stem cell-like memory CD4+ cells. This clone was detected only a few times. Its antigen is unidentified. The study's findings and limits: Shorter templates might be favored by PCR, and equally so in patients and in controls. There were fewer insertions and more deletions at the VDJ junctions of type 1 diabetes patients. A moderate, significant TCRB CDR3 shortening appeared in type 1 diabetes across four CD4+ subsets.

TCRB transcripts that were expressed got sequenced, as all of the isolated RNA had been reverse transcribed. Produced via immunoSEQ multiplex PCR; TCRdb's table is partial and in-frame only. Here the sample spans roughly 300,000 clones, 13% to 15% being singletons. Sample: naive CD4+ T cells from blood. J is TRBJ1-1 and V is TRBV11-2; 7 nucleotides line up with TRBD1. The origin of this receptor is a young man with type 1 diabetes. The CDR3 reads CASSFLTGPAFF. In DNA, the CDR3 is TGTGCCAGCAGCTTTCTGACAGGGCCGGCTTTCTTT.